This note documents a single TCR beta chain sequence. This record comes from a study of control samples from healthy donors and cancer patients. Here immunoSEQ multiplex PCR was the method, and the copy in TCRdb shows in-frame clones only, minus some. The sample holds around 180,000 clones; around 88% are singletons and the top ten take over 4%. This TCR was sampled from a woman aged 25 to 39 in good health. Sequenced input: blood.

CDR3 sequence: CASSQLDRGPYTGELFF. In nucleotides, the CDR3 is TGTGCCAGCAGCCAACTTGACAGGGGGCCCTACACCGGGGAGCTGTTTTTT. The V and J genes are TRBV3-1 (or the pseudogene TRBV3-2) and TRBJ2-2; 10 positions agree with TRBD1. The trim removed 2 bases at V and 3 bases at J, leaving 6 bases unmatched. From germline, CDR1 is LGHDT and CDR2 YNNKEL (reference sequence). The CDR3 consists of 17 residues.